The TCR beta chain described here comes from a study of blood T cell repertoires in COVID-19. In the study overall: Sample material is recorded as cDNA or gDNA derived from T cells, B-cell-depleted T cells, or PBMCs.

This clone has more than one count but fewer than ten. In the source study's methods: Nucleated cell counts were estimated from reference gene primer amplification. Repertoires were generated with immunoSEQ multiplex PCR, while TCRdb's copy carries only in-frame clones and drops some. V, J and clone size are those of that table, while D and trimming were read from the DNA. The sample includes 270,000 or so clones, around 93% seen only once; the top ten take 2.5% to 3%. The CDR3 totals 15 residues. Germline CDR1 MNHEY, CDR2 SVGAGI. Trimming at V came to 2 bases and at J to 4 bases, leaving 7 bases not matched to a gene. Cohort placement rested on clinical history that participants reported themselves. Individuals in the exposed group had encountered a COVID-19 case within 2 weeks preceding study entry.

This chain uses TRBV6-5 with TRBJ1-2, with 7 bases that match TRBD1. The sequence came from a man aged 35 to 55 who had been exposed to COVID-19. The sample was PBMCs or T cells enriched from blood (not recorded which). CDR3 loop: CASSYQMDRIYGYTF. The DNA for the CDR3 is TGTGCCAGCAGTTACCAAATGGACAGGATCTATGGCTACACCTTC.